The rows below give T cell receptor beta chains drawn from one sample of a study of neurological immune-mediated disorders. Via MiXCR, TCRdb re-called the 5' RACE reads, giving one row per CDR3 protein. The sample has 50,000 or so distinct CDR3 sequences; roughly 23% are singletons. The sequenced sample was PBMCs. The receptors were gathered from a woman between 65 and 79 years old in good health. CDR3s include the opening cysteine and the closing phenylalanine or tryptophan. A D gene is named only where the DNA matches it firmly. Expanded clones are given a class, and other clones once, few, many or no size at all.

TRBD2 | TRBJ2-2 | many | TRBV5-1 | CASSTTSLSGELFF | TGCGCCAGCAGCACGACTAGCTTAAGCGGGGAGCTGTTTTTT
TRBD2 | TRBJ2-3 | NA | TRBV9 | CASSVASGSDTQYF | TGTGCCAGCAGCGTAGCTAGCGGGTCCGATACGCAGTATTTT
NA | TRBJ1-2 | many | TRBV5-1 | CASSLAPGQSSGYTF | TGCGCCAGCAGCTTGGCCCCAGGACAGTCAAGCGGCTACACCTTC
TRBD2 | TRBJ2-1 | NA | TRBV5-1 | CASSYRSSGATHNEQFF | TGCGCCAGCAGTTATCGCTCTAGCGGGGCAACCCACAATGAGCAGTTCTTC
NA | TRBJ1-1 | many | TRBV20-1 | CSARDGRQLNTEAFF | TGCAGTGCTAGAGATGGGCGACAGTTGAACACTGAAGCTTTCTTT
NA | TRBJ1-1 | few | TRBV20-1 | CSARETGGTEAFF | TGCAGTGCTAGAGAAACGGGTGGCACTGAAGCTTTCTTT
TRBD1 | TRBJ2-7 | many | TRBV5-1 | CASSLAPPGQGIGEQYF | TGCGCCAGCAGCTTGGCGCCCCCGGGACAGGGGATCGGCGAGCAGTACTTC
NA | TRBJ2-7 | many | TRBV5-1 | CASSDGPLQGEQYF | TGCGCCAGCAGTGACGGACCCCTGCAGGGCGAGCAGTACTTC
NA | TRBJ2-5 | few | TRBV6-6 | CASGDPQYF | TGTGCCAGCGGGGACCCCCAGTACTTC
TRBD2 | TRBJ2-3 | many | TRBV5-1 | CASSPPSGSGDTQYF | TGCGCCAGCAGCCCCCCTAGCGGGAGCGGAGATACGCAGTATTTT
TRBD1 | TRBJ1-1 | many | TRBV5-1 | CASSLAGTGANTEAFF | TGCGCCAGCAGCTTGGCCGGGACAGGGGCGAACACTGAAGCTTTCTTT
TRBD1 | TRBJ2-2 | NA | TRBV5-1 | CASSSGQGRTGELFF | TGCGCCAGCAGCTCCGGACAGGGGCGCACCGGGGAGCTGTTTTTT
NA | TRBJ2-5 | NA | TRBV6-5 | CASKGGTGETQYF | TGTGCCAGCAAAGGGGGAACCGGAGAGACCCAGTACTTC
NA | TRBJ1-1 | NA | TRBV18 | CASSPPWGGTEAFF | TGTGCCAGCTCACCACCGTGGGGGGGCACTGAAGCTTTCTTT
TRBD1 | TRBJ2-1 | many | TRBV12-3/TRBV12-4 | CASSFPPHRGLSYNEQFF | TGTGCCAGCAGTTTCCCTCCCCACAGGGGTCTGTCCTACAATGAGCAGTTCTTC
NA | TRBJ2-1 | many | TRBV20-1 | CSARKRNEQFF | TGCAGTGCTCGGAAGCGCAATGAGCAGTTCTTC
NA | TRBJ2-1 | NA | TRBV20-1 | CSARELGEQFF | TGCAGTGCTAGAGAATTAGGTGAGCAGTTCTTC
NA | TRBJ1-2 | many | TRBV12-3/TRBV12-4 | CASSSTAFYGYTF | TGTGCCAGCAGCTCGACTGCATTCTATGGCTACACCTTC
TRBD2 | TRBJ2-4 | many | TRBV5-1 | CASSYRTSGSFRENIQYF | TGCGCCAGCAGCTACAGGACTAGCGGGAGCTTCCGCGAAAACATTCAGTACTTC
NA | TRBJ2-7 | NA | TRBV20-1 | CSAVLGTLHYEQYF | TGCAGTGCCGTCCTCGGGACTCTTCACTACGAGCAGTACTTC
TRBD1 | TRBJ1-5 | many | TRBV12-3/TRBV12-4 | CASSHRGQGNQPQHF | TGTGCCAGCAGTCACAGGGGGCAGGGGAATCAGCCCCAGCATTTT
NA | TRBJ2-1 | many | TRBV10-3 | CAIRAVGVHEQFF | TGTGCCATCAGGGCAGTCGGAGTGCATGAGCAGTTCTTC
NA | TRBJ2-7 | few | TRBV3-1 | CASSHQGKGNGSPYEQYF | TGTGCCAGCAGCCACCAAGGTAAGGGCAATGGATCTCCCTACGAGCAGTACTTC
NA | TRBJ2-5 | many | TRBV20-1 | CSARTPGGSQETQYF | TGCAGTGCTAGAACGCCAGGAGGGAGCCAAGAGACCCAGTACTTC
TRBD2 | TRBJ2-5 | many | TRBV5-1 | CASSREVQETQYF | TGCGCCAGCAGCCGGGAGGTTCAAGAGACCCAGTACTTC
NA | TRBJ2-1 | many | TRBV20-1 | CSATKGGSYNEQFF | TGCAGTGCTACAAAGGGGGGGTCATACAATGAGCAGTTCTTC
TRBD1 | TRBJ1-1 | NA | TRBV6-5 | CATWDRGRGTEAFF | TGTGCCACCTGGGACAGGGGGCGGGGGACTGAAGCTTTCTTT
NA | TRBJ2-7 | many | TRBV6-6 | CASSPGALSSYEQYF | TGTGCCAGCAGTCCGGGCGCCCTAAGCTCCTACGAGCAGTACTTC
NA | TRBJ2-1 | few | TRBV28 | CASSPRGQRSYNEQFF | TGTGCCAGCAGTCCACGTGGGCAGAGATCCTACAATGAGCAGTTCTTC
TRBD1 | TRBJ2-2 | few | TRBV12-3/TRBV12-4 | CASRTPGQAFTGELFF | TGTGCCAGCAGGACCCCGGGACAGGCGTTCACCGGGGAGCTGTTTTTT
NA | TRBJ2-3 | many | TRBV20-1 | CSPLSSGTDTQYF | TGCAGTCCTCTATCGAGCGGCACAGATACGCAGTATTTT
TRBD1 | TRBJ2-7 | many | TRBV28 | CASSLPGQGAYEQYF | TGTGCCAGCAGTTTACCCGGACAGGGGGCTTACGAGCAGTACTTC
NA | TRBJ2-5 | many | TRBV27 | CASSLPGEGDQETQYF | TGTGCCAGCAGTCTACCAGGGGAGGGTGATCAAGAGACCCAGTACTTC
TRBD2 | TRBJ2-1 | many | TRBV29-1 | CSVRLNGRSYNEQFF | TGCAGCGTTAGGTTGAACGGGAGGTCCTACAATGAGCAGTTCTTC
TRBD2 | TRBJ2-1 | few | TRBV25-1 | CATELASGRAGYNEQFF | TGTGCCACCGAACTGGCTAGCGGGAGGGCCGGTTACAATGAGCAGTTCTTC
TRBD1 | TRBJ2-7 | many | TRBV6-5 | CASSNRDSEQYF | TGTGCCAGCAGCAACCGGGACAGCGAGCAGTACTTC
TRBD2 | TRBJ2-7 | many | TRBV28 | CASRLAGAPGQYF | TGTGCCAGCCGACTAGCGGGAGCCCCCGGGCAGTACTTC
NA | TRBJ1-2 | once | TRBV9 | CVSSVCRDGYTF | TGTGTCAGCAGCGTCTGTAGGGATGGCTACACCTTC
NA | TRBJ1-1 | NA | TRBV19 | CASSIRAEAFF | TGTGCCAGTAGTATTCGGGCTGAAGCTTTCTTT
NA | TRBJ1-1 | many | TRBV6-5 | CASSYSRSSEAFF | TGTGCCAGCAGTTACTCTAGAAGCTCTGAAGCTTTCTTT
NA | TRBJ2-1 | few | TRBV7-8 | CASSQQGGGYNEQFF | TGTGCCAGCAGCCAACAGGGTGGGGGTTACAATGAGCAGTTCTTC
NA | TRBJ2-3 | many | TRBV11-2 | CASSSRQETDTQYF | TGTGCCAGCAGCTCGAGACAGGAGACAGATACGCAGTATTTT
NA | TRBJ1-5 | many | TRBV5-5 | CASSLTVNQPQHF | TGTGCCAGCAGCCTGACAGTTAATCAGCCCCAGCATTTT
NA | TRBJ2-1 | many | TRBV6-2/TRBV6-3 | CASSFNTVYHEQFF | TGTGCCAGCAGTTTTAATACTGTTTACCATGAGCAGTTCTTC
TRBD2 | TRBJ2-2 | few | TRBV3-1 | CASSQLAGAAGELFF | TGTGCCAGCAGCCAACTAGCGGGAGCGGCCGGGGAGCTGTTTTTT
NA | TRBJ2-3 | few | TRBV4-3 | CASSQDTQGGVGAPFF | TGCGCCAGCAGCCAAGATACTCAGGGGGGGGTTGGGGCCCCCTTTTTT
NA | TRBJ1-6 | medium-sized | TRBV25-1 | CASRPRTSNSPLHF | TGTGCCAGCAGGCCACGGACTTCAAATTCACCCCTCCACTTT
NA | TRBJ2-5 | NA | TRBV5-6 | CASSLVSGQETQYF | TGTGCCAGCAGCTTGGTCTCGGGGCAAGAGACCCAGTACTTC
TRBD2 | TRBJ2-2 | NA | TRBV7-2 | CASRSSGRATGEPVF | TGTGCCAGCAGGTCTAGCGGGAGGGCCACCGGGGAGCCGGTTTTT
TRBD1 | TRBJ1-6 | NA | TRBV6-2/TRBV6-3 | CASRTTGDRSPLHF | TGTGCCAGCAGAACGACAGGGGACAGGTCACCCCTCCACTTT
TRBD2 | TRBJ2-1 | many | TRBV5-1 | CASSLGERGQFF | TGCGCCAGCAGCTTAGGAGAGCGGGGGCAGTTCTTC
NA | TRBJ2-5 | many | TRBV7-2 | CASSFQTDQETQYF | TGTGCCAGCAGCTTTCAGACAGATCAAGAGACCCAGTACTTC
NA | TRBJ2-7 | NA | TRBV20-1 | CRARGKWPYEQYF | TGCCGTGCTAGAGGAAAATGGCCCTACGAGCAGTACTTC
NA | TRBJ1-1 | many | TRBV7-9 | CASSFGDTEAFF | TGTGCCAGCAGCTTTGGGGATACTGAAGCTTTCTTT
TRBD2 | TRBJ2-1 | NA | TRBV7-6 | CASSIGLAQEQFF | TGTGCCAGCAGCATAGGACTAGCTCAAGAGCAGTTCTTC
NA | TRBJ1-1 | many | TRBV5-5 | CASSPVDRAEAFF | TGTGCCAGCAGCCCCGTAGACCGCGCTGAAGCTTTCTTT
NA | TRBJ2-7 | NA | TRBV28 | CASSSFDRSSYEQYF | TGTGCCAGCAGTTCCTTTGACAGGAGCTCCTACGAGCAGTACTTC
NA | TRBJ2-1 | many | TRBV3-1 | CASSQVLGFSYNEQFF | TGTGCCAGCAGCCAGGTTTTGGGATTCTCCTACAATGAGCAGTTCTTC
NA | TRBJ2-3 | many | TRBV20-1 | CSASKDTGTDTQYF | TGCAGTGCTAGTAAGGACACGGGCACAGATACGCAGTATTTT